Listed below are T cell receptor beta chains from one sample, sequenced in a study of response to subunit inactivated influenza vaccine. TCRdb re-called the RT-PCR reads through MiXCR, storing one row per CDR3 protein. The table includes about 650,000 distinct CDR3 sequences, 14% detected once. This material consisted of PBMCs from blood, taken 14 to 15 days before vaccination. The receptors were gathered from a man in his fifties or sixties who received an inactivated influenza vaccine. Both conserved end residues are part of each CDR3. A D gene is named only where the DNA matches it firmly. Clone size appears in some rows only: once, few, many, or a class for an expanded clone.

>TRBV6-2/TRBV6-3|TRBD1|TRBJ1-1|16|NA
CASRLRDSDINTEAFF
TGTGCCAGCAGACTCCGGGACAGCGATATCAACACTGAAGCTTTCTTT
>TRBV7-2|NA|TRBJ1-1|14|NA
CASRQGRANTEAFF
TGTGCCAGCAGGCAGGGCCGGGCGAACACTGAAGCTTTCTTT
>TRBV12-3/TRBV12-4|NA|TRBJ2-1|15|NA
CASSFGLASYNEQFF
TGTGCCAGCAGTTTTGGGCTAGCTTCCTACAATGAGCAGTTCTTC
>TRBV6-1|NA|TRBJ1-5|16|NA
CASIGVSQGYYQPQHF
TGTGCCAGCATTGGCGTTTCTCAGGGTTACTATCAGCCCCAGCATTTT
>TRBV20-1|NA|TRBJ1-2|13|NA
CSARGTSGYGYTF
TGCAGTGCCAGAGGGACGTCTGGCTATGGCTACACCTTC
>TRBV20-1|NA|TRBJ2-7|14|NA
CSATQTGTTYEQYF
TGCAGTGCTACCCAGACAGGAACCACCTACGAGCAGTACTTC
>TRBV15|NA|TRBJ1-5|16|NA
CATSPPTGQNNQPQHF
TGTGCCACCAGCCCACCTACCGGACAGAACAATCAGCCCCAGCATTTT
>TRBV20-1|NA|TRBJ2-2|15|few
CSAKGPGLNTGELFF
TGCAGTGCGAAGGGGCCGGGGCTGAACACCGGGGAGCTGTTTTTT
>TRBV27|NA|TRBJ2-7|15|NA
CASSSRWRGNHEQYF
TGTGCCAGCAGTTCTCGGTGGAGGGGGAACCACGAGCAGTACTTC
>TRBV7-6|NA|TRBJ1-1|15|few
CASSPVRATNTEAFF
TGTGCCAGCAGCCCAGTCCGGGCGACGAACACTGAAGCTTTCTTT
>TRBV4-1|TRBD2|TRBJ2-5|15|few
CASSQGRSGAPTQYF
TGCGCCAGCAGCCAAGGAAGAAGCGGGGCCCCGACCCAGTACTTC
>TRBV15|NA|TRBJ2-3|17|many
CATSRATGRDGTDTQYF
TGTGCCACCAGCAGAGCTACAGGGAGGGACGGCACAGATACGCAGTATTTT
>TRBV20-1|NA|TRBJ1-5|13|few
CSARTGREKPQHF
TGCAGTGCTAGAACGGGGAGAGAAAAGCCCCAGCATTTT
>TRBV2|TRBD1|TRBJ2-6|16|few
CASSEVRGPGANVLTF
TGTGCCAGCAGTGAAGTCAGGGGGCCTGGGGCCAACGTCCTGACTTTC
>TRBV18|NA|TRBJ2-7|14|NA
CASSPGGTPYEQYF
TGTGCCAGCTCACCAGGAGGGACCCCCTACGAGCAGTACTTC
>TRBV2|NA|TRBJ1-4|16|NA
CASRVRTGATNEKLFF
TGTGCCAGCAGGGTTAGGACTGGAGCAACTAATGAAAAACTGTTTTTT